This T cell receptor (beta chain) was sequenced in a study of T cells in Graves' hyperthyroidism and ophthalmopathy. RNA transcripts provided the source from which TCR beta CDR3 regions were amplified. Primed by the HTBI set, a first-round RT-PCR was run on the TCR CDR3. TCRdb reprocessed the multiplex PCR reads via MiXCR and lists one record per CDR3 protein. Among about 260,000 distinct CDR3 sequences listed, around 22% were seen once. This clonotype was seen a handful of times. Looked up from germline, CDR1 is LGHDT and CDR2 is YNNKEL (reference sequence). The CDR3 contains 19 residues. V was clipped by 1 base and J by 6 bases; unmatched bases: 16.

The sequencing sample was made of blood. V is TRBV3-1 and J is TRBJ2-7; 12 bases map to TRBD2. The receptor comes from a man aged 25 to 40 with Graves' ophthalmopathy. This CDR3 reads CASSQGGTSGQSSPSEQYF. CDR3 nucleotide sequence: TGTGCCAGCAGCCAAGGAGGGACTAGCGGGCAATCTTCTCCTTCCGAGCAGTACTTC.